These 17 T cell receptor beta chains originate from one sample sequenced in a study of cytomegalovirus exposure and HLA in healthy donors. This PCR relied on a set of 60 Vbeta primers and 13 Jbeta primers. Using immunoSEQ multiplex PCR, the repertoire was profiled, and TCRdb retains in-frame clones only, with some absent. This table has 55,000 to 65,000 clones, 85% appearing once. The sample consisted of PBMCs. The receptors shown here come from a female donor in good health and CMV-seronegative.

J is TRBJ2-7 and V is TRBV2; 11 nucleotides line up with TRBD2. CDR3 length equals 16 residues. V was clipped by 7 bases and J by 2 bases; unmatched bases: 10. Germline V gene sequence: CDR1 SNHLY, CDR2 FYNNEI. Written as DNA, the CDR3 is TGTGCCAGCACCACGGACCTAGCGGGGGGCCCCTACGAGCAGTACTTC. Its protein is CASTTDLAGGPYEQYF. Looking up the rest from reference TRBV2 and TRBJ2-7 gives the full variable domain: EPEVTQTPSHQVTQMGQEVILRCVPISNHLYFYWYRQILGQKVEFLVSFYNNEISEKSEIFDDQFSVERPDGSNFTLKIRSTKLEDSAMYFCASTTDLAGGPYEQYFGPGTRLTVT.

V and J are TRBV19 and TRBJ2-7, with D possibly being TRBD1 (6 bases). Trimming removed 4 bases from V and 0 bases from J, with 16 bases in between. This CDR3 is 16 amino acids long. Per the germline V gene, CDR1 is LNHDA and CDR2 is SQIVND (reference sequence). CDR3 amino acids: CASSNLGTTVSYEQYF. As DNA, the CDR3 is TGTGCCAGTAGTAATCTCGGGACAACAGTCTCCTACGAGCAGTACTTC.

This chain joins TRBV10-3 and TRBJ2-5, with a tentative D call TRBD1 (5 bases). V was shortened by 0 bases and J by 5 bases, with 13 bases between the two germline ends. Germline V gives CDR1 ENHRY, CDR2 SYGVKD. CDR3 size: 15 residues. CDR3 nucleotide sequence: TGTGCCATCAGTGAGTCGTACAGGTCGATGGAGACCCAGTACTTC. Translation gives CAISESYRSMETQYF.

The rearrangement links TRBV4-2 to TRBJ1-4, with a weak D call TRBD1 (5 bases). Germline CDR1 LGHNA, CDR2 YNFKEQ. The CDR3 has 14 residues. Trimming left V 2 bases short and J 6 bases short, with 10 bases between. CDR3: CASSQNPGDEKLFF. Here the CDR3 DNA reads TGTGCCAGCAGCCAAAACCCGGGGGATGAAAAACTGTTTTTT.

This clone was counted a few times. The chain combines TRBV9 with TRBJ2-2; TRBD2 matches at 8 bases. CDR3 length equals 18 residues. CDR1 is SGDLS, CDR2 YYNGEE, per germline. Losses at the gene ends were 4 bases for V and 4 bases for J; bases not matched to a gene: 15. The CDR3 sequence: CASSSRPGLGVLTGELFF. The CDR3 DNA is TGTGCCAGCAGCTCCCGACCGGGACTAGGTGTTCTCACCGGGGAGCTGTTTTTT.

The chain has TRBV11-3 and TRBJ1-1; D remains ambiguous. V was cut by 3 bases and J by 1 base, with 6 bases left in between. Germline CDR1 SGHNT, CDR2 YENEEA. CDR3 length: 13 amino acids. CDR3 amino acids: CASSFYGNTEAFF. The CDR3 DNA follows: TGTGCCAGCAGCTTCTACGGGAACACTGAAGCTTTCTTT.

This clone was picked up one time. V is TRBV5-8 and J is TRBJ2-3; D gene ambiguous. Germline CDR1 SGHTS, CDR2 YDEGEE. CDR3 size: 12 residues. V shed 3 bases and J shed 6 bases, with 8 bases lying between them. CDR3 amino acids: CASSSARDTQYF. In DNA, the CDR3 is TGTGCCAGCAGCTCTGCGAGGGATACGCAGTATTTT. The full variable domain, with the rest looked up from reference TRBV5-8 and TRBJ2-3, is EAGVTQSPTHLIKTRGQQATLRCSPISGHTSVYWYQQALGLGLQFLLWYDEGEERNRGNFPPRFSGRQFPNYSSELNVNALELEDSALYLCASSSARDTQYFGPGTRLTVL.

The rearrangement uses TRBV12-5 and TRBJ2-2; D may be TRBD1 (6 bases). CDR3 length: 13 amino acids. CDR1 is LGHNT and CDR2 is FRNRAP in the germline V gene. The V gene lost 8 bases and the J gene lost 3 bases, with 10 bases spanning the gap. The CDR3 spells CASRGWDTGELFF. In nucleotides, the CDR3 is TGTGCTAGTAGGGGGTGGGACACCGGGGAGCTGTTTTTT.

The chain has TRBV4-1 and TRBJ2-1; TRBD2 matches at 9 bases. Germline CDR1 is MGHRA and CDR2 is YSYEKL. The CDR3 sequence is 17 residues long. V shed 0 bases and J 6 bases; nucleotides not matched to a gene: 9. CDR3: CASSQDQVTSGRNEQFF. Here the CDR3 DNA reads TGCGCCAGCAGCCAAGATCAGGTGACTAGCGGCCGCAATGAGCAGTTCTTC.

The rearrangement links TRBV9 to TRBJ2-7; D might be TRBD1 (5 bases). The CDR3 runs 13 residues. V gave up 0 bases and J gave up 7 bases, with 11 bases separating them. Germline CDR1 and CDR2: SGDLS and YYNGEE. The DNA for the CDR3 is TGTGCCAGCAGCGTAGAGGCAGGGCGGGAGCAGTACTTC. It translates to CASSVEAGREQYF.

The J gene is TRBJ1-1, the V gene TRBV6-6, with TRBD1 matching over 10 bases. This CDR3 spans 16 amino acids. Per germline, CDR1 MNHNY and CDR2 SVGAGI (reference sequence). J was trimmed by 1 base and V by 5 bases; bases with no gene match: 7. DNA of the CDR3: TGTGCCAGCAGTGCGACAGGGGGCAGAGGGAACACTGAAGCTTTCTTT. This gives the protein CASSATGGRGNTEAFF.

This clone was seen only once. The V and J genes are TRBV4-1 and TRBJ2-1, with TRBD2 matching 9 bases. Losses at the gene ends were 3 bases for V and 3 bases for J; bases not matched to a gene: 6. The CDR3 totals 16 residues. Looked up from germline, CDR1 is MGHRA and CDR2 is YSYEKL. In DNA form, the CDR3 reads TGCGCCAGCAGCCACGGCGGGGGGGACATCTACAATGAGCAGTTCTTC. Amino acids: CASSHGGGDIYNEQFF.

DNA of the CDR3: TGCGCCAGCAGCCCGGGTGCGGGAGAATTTTTGACAGATACGCAGTATTTT. Its protein product is CASSPGAGEFLTDTQYF. The chain uses TRBV5-1 and TRBJ2-3; 7 bases fit TRBD2. The CDR3 runs 17 residues. Germline lookup yields CDR1 SGHRS and CDR2 YFSETQ. The J segment lost 3 bases and the V segment lost 4 bases, leaving 14 bases of the junction unmatched.

The gene calls are TRBV4-2 and TRBJ2-5; TRBD2 agrees at 9 bases. CDR1 is LGHNA and CDR2 is YNFKEQ in the germline V gene. V was pared by 0 bases and J by 5 bases, with 7 bases of the junction left unmatched. The CDR3 is 16 residues long. As DNA, the CDR3 is TGTGCCAGCAGCCAAGATCGGGGTAGCGGGAGCGAGACCCAGTACTTC. Its protein product is CASSQDRGSGSETQYF.

The CDR3 reads CASSYYVQGSLYGYTF. The DNA of the CDR3 is TGTGCCAGCAGTTACTACGTACAGGGTTCCCTCTATGGCTACACCTTC. The chain is built from TRBV6-6 and TRBJ1-2; D perhaps matches TRBD1 (6 bases). Trimming shortened V by 1 base and J by 4 bases, and 16 bases separated the two germline ends. Germline V gene lookup returns CDR1 MNHNY and CDR2 SVGAGI (reference sequence). The CDR3 length is 16 residues.

This clone was picked up a small number of times. CDR3 protein: CATSLSGSGYNEQFF. The CDR3 coding sequence is TGCGCCACCTCCCTTAGCGGGAGTGGGTACAATGAGCAGTTCTTC. The gene calls are TRBV5-1 and TRBJ2-1; TRBD2 aligns across 9 bases. Germline CDR1 and CDR2: SGHRS and YFSETQ. The CDR3 length is 15 residues. J gave up 4 bases and V 9 bases, and 11 bases lay outside the gene matches.

Turning to this clone: This specimen includes other DNA sequences encoding the same CDR3. CDR3 residues: CASSYSAGGFTEAFF. In nucleotides, the CDR3 is TGTGCCAGCAGTTACTCGGCAGGGGGTTTTACCGAAGCTTTCTTT. J is TRBJ1-1 and V is TRBV6-6; TRBD1 matches 7 bases. The J segment lost 8 bases and the V segment lost 0 bases, leaving 9 bases of the junction unmatched. Germline V gene sequence: CDR1 MNHNY, CDR2 SVGAGI (reference sequence). The CDR3 runs 15 residues.